The 10 T cell receptor beta chains below all came from one sample that was sequenced in a study of T cells in narcolepsy. The table came from immunoSEQ multiplex PCR; TCRdb's copy has only in-frame clones and leaves some out. Of around 35,000 clones listed, approximately 85% are singletons. Sequenced material: CD45RA- memory CD4+ T cells from PBMCs. Source of these receptors: a human donor with narcolepsy.

The CDR3: CASSQDGGDQPQHF. CDR3 DNA: TGCGCCAGCAGCCAGGACGGCGGTGATCAGCCCCAGCATTTT. The chain carries TRBV4-1 and TRBJ1-5; D is unclear. Germline V gene lookup returns CDR1 MGHRA and CDR2 YSYEKL. The CDR3 totals 14 residues. Trimming removed 3 bases at V and 5 bases at J, with 11 bases between.

The chain combines TRBV12-5 with TRBJ2-7; perhaps TRBD1 as D (6 bases). This CDR3 spans 12 amino acids. V shed 6 bases and J shed 3 bases, with 9 bases lying between them. Looked up from germline, CDR1 is LGHNT and CDR2 is FRNRAP. The DNA for the CDR3 is TGTGCTAGTGGACCGGACAGCTACGAGCAGTACTTC. Encoded protein: CASGPDSYEQYF.

The rearrangement uses TRBV28 and TRBJ2-1; weak D call: TRBD1 (7 bases). Germline V CDR1 and CDR2: MDHEN, SYDVKM. V was shortened by 5 bases and J by 4 bases, with 18 bases between the two germline ends. The CDR3 runs 16 residues. CDR3 amino acids: CASSLSGGTQYNEQFF. Here the CDR3 DNA reads TGTGCCAGCAGTCTCTCAGGGGGGACTCAATACAATGAGCAGTTCTTC. The complete variable domain, with remaining parts taken from reference TRBV28 and TRBJ2-1, reads DVKVTQSSRYLVKRTGEKVFLECVQDMDHENMFWYRQDPGLGLRLIYFSYDVKMKEKGDIPEGYSVSREKKERFSLILESASTNQTSMYLCASSLSGGTQYNEQFFGPGTRLTVL.

This clone was counted a single time. V is TRBV7-9 and J is TRBJ2-3; TRBD2 might be the D (5 bases). This CDR3 has 16 residues. Trimming shortened V by 4 bases and J by 4 bases, and 18 bases separated the two germline ends. Looked up from germline, CDR1 is SEHNR and CDR2 is FQNEAQ (reference sequence). In DNA form, the CDR3 reads TGTGCCAGCAGCTCTCCCCGGGATTACTTCTCAGATACGCAGTATTTT. Amino acid sequence: CASSSPRDYFSDTQYF.

This chain connects TRBV27 to TRBJ1-1; the D gene is possibly TRBD1 (5 bases). This CDR3 has 13 residues. Trimming shortened V by 4 bases and J by 1 base, and 7 bases separated the two germline ends. The germline gives CDR1 MNHEY, CDR2 SMNVEV (reference sequence). CDR3 loop: CASSSRENTEAFF. The CDR3 DNA sequence: TGTGCCAGCAGTTCCAGGGAGAACACTGAAGCTTTCTTT.

CDR3: CSVKDSSYEQYF. The CDR3 DNA sequence: TGCAGCGTTAAGGACAGCTCCTACGAGCAGTACTTC. This chain connects TRBV29-1 to TRBJ2-7; perhaps TRBD1 as D (6 bases). The V end lost 5 bases, the J end lost 0 bases, and 8 bases lay between the germline ends. This CDR3 comprises 12 residues. CDR1 is SQVTM and CDR2 is ANQGSEA in the germline V gene.

The rearrangement links TRBV5-1 to TRBJ2-5, with D maybe TRBD2 (6 bases). V lost 3 bases to trimming and J lost 1 base, with 10 bases between them. The CDR3 contains 14 residues. Looked up from germline, CDR1 is SGHRS and CDR2 is YFSETQ. CDR3 in DNA: TGCGCCAGCAGCTCGGGACTCCTCCAAGAGACCCAGTACTTC. This encodes CASSSGLLQETQYF.

The gene calls are TRBV27 and TRBJ1-1; 11 bases fit TRBD1. This CDR3 is built from 16 residues. V dropped 3 bases and J dropped 1; count of bases not matched to a gene: 4. Germline V gene data show CDR1 as MNHEY and CDR2 as SMNVEV (reference sequence). The CDR3 DNA reads as TGTGCCAGCAGTTTGGGACAGGGGGTTTGGAACACTGAAGCTTTCTTT. Its translation: CASSLGQGVWNTEAFF.

The V and J genes are TRBV7-7 and TRBJ2-2; TRBD2 aligns across 12 bases. J gave up 1 base and V 5 bases, and 5 bases lay outside the gene matches. The CDR3 is 17 residues long. Per the germline V gene, CDR1 is SSHAT and CDR2 is FNYEAQ (reference sequence). Here the CDR3 DNA reads TGTGCCAGCAGCCGTGGACTAGCGGGACGGAACACCGGGGAGCTGTTTTTT. Protein sequence: CASSRGLAGRNTGELFF.

V and J are TRBV30 and TRBJ2-3; D remains unclear. CDR3 length equals 11 residues. Germline V gene lookup returns CDR1 GTSNPN and CDR2 SVGIG (reference sequence). The V end was cut by 5 bases, the J end by 6 bases, with 9 bases between. The DNA for the CDR3 is TGTGCCTGGGAACATGGGGATACGCAGTATTTT. It codes for CAWEHGDTQYF.